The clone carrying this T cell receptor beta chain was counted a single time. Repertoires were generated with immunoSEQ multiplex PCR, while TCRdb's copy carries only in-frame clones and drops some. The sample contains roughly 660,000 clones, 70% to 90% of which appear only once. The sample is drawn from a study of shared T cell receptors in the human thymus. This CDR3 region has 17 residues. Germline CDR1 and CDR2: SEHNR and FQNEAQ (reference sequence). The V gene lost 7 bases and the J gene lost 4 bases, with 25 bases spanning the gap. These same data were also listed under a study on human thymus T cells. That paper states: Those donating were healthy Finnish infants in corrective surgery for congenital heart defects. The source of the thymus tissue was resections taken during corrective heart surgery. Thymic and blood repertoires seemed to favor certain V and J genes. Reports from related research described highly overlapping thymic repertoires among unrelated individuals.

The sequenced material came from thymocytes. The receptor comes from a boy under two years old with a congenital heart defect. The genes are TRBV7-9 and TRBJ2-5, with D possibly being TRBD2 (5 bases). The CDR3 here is CASTPPLGLEAGETQYF. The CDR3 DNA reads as TGTGCCAGCACCCCCCCCCTCGGCCTGGAGGCGGGAGAGACCCAGTACTTC.